This T cell receptor beta chain was captured in a study of early T cells in non-severe SARS-CoV-2 infection. Turning to the study itself: It was bulk RNA from unsorted whole blood that was sequenced, and the chains were unpaired. Findings and caveats of the study: Clonotype matching in VDJdb favored anti-spike CD8 responses and did not capture private and CD4 specificities.

V was clipped by 10 bases and J by 11 bases, with 27 bases between them. This CDR3 region has 15 residues. CDR1 is MNHNS and CDR2 is SASEGT in the germline V gene. This clonotype occurred a few times. As yet, its antigen is unknown. Individual cDNA molecules carried attached unique molecular identifiers. MiXCR, run by TCRdb on the 5' RACE reads, gives a single entry per CDR3 protein. Here the sample spans 86,000 or so distinct CDR3 sequences, over 13% being singletons. This TCR was sampled from an adult who was a healthcare worker with PCR-confirmed SARS-CoV-2 infection or an uninfected control (not recorded which). The chain couples TRBV6-1 to TRBJ2-4, with TRBD2 as a possible D gene (5 bases). The specimen was whole blood. CDR3 sequence (DNA): TGTGCCATTCTCACGGACGGACTCCCGAAAAGCCTTCAGTACTTC. Amino acid sequence: CAILTDGLPKSLQYF.